The next 5 T cell receptor beta chains were all read from a single sample in a study of blood T cells in healthy people across ages. PCR was performed a second time for roughly 7 to 11 cycles using a sample-barcoded 5' primer and a J-beta primer mix. MiXCR was run by TCRdb on the 5' RACE reads, yielding one entry per CDR3 protein. Of fewer than 900,000 distinct CDR3 sequences listed, approximately 43% are singletons. The specimen was blood. These receptor sequences come from a woman aged 55-75 years in good health.

This clonotype was detected a few times. V usage is TRBV20-1 and J usage is TRBJ2-7, with a tentative D call TRBD2 (5 bases). Germline-derived CDR1 and CDR2 are DFQATT and SNEGSKA (reference sequence). The CDR3 consists of 13 residues. Trimming took 3 bases from V and 0 from J, leaving 9 bases between them. The CDR3 coding sequence is TGCAGTGCTAGGGACTCCCTCTCCTACGAGCAGTACTTC. It specifies CSARDSLSYEQYF.

V gene TRBV6-2 or TRBV6-3 combines with J gene TRBJ2-5; 9 bases match TRBD2. The J call is doubtful: the DNA matches TRBJ2-7 better. The CDR3 has 13 amino acids. Germline CDR1 is MNHEY and CDR2 is SVGEGT. CDR3 DNA sequence: TGTGCCAGCAGTCAACTAGCGGGTCGCGAGCAGTACTTC. Translated, it gives CASSQLAGREQYF.

This clonotype was seen a few times. The CDR3 DNA reads as TGTGCCAGCAGGGGACAGGGGGCCTATGAGCAGTTCTTC. It codes for CASRGQGAYEQFF. The chain is built from TRBV6-2 or TRBV6-3 and TRBJ2-1; 12 positions agree with TRBD1. V lost 6 bases, J lost 8 bases, and 2 bases stayed unmatched. The CDR3 is 13 amino acids. Germline loops: CDR1 MNHEY, CDR2 SVGEGT.

Turning to this clonotype: A much more abundant neighbour one base away suggests this may be a read error. The chain recombines TRBV3-1 with TRBJ2-7; TRBD2 matches 13 bases. The V segment lost 2 bases and the J segment 7 bases; nucleotides outside the gene matches: 8. This CDR3 is 16 amino acids long. In germline, CDR1 is LGHDT, CDR2 YNNKEL (reference sequence). The CDR3 is CASSQQSGLAGNEQYF. The CDR3 nucleotides are TGTGCCAGCAGCCAACAGTCGGGACTAGCGGGGAATGAGCAGTACTTC.

V and J are TRBV9 and TRBJ2-7; D is unresolved. Between the trimmed V and J ends, which lost 0 bases and 5 bases, there was a span of 18 bases. This CDR3 region has 16 residues. Germline V gene lookup returns CDR1 SGDLS and CDR2 YYNGEE. As DNA, the CDR3 is TGTGCCAGCAGCGTAGACGTCGGGCAGGCATCTGACGAGCAGTACTTC. Encoded protein: CASSVDVGQASDEQYF.